This TCR beta chain stems from a study of OX40 agonist ivuxolimab in advanced cancers. Whole-study context: Therapy given before enrollment (anti-PD-1, anti-PD-L1 or anti-CTLA-4) was allowed, and under 45% had some. Study-level findings and limits: Expanded peripheral T cell antigen specificity was not determined. CD8+ T cells (on average) carried more expanded clones than CD4+ T cells.

The germline V gene has CDR1 MNHNS and CDR2 SASEGT. The CDR3 runs 16 residues. V lost 4 bases and J lost 5, with 20 bases in between. To note about this clone: Its antigen is not known.

Only in-frame clones appear in the TCRdb table, and some are missing; sequencing was by immunoSEQ multiplex PCR. The table lists 70,000 to 95,000 clones, about 91% of them singletons, with roughly 7.4% in the top ten. This chain links TRBV6-1 with TRBJ1-1, with D maybe TRBD1 (5 bases). This receptor was taken from an adult with an advanced solid tumor such as melanoma, head and neck, liver or kidney cancer. Sequencing used CD4+ or CD8+ T cells sorted from blood, obtained in a trial of the OX40 agonist ivuxolimab. CDR3 DNA: TGTGCCAGCAGTGCCCGATCACAGGTTGGGGATACTGAAGCTTTCTTT. It encodes CASSARSQVGDTEAFF.